The following is a TCR beta chain sequence with its context. Which antigen it targets is not known. The sample holds no much larger clone one base away, and base qualities are not on file. The sample belongs to a study of CD8+CD57+ T cells in acquired aplastic anemia listed by TCRdb under 2018. Concerning the study at large: On average, sorted CD4+ and CD8+ cells yielded 3 to 4 ug of extracted DNA, with a range of 0.2 to 27.4 ug. Healthy donor samples averaged about 10 million reads for CD4+ and 11.0 million for CD8+ cells.

Overall study results and their limits: Although some 28 CD8+ CDR3 sequences were shared by patients and controls, these sequences appeared highly expressed in patients and within the immunodominant clones of patients. Patients and healthy controls showed no significant difference in CD8+ Simpson's diversity (P=0.060).

Genomic DNA was used as template for profiling of TCR beta VDJ combinations and CDR3 sequences. TCR repertoire sequencing was run on an Illumina HiSeq 2000. Per the authors' processing: Repertoires were assessed using TRBV/TRBJ rearrangement plots, CDR3 size and DJ length profiles, and Simpson's diversity index. Whichever DNA sequence was most abundant in the deep sequencing data was defined as the immunodominant clone. CDR3 amino acid sequences were screened for sharing across subjects and compared with published repertoires and the VDJdb database. The public reads were quality trimmed at Q25 with fastp and then assembled into clones with MiXCR by TCRdb, keeping productive beta chains. Entries that share a CDR3 protein sequence are merged under the most common genes and DNA. V and J calls and clone size were set by TCRdb, not the authors. Counted in this sample were about 190,000 distinct CDR3 sequences; roughly half of them appeared once. Of the sample, 15% to 20% falls within the top ten clones.

TCR repertoires of sorted CD4+ and CD8+ blood T cells from severe aplastic anemia patients and healthy subjects were deep-sequenced in the study. Ficoll-Paque density gradient centrifugation was used to isolate peripheral blood mononuclear cells. Before DNA extraction, CD4+ and CD8+ T cells were sorted by FACS or by magnetic beads. As encoded in the germline V gene, CDR1 is LGHNT while CDR2 is FRNRAP. The CDR3 holds 14 amino acids from the cysteine to the phenylalanine. Only the CDR3 region is kept as DNA, spanning 42 bases read in frame from base 1. The TCR sequence derives from a human donor in good health, serving as a control. The sequence joins TRBV12-5 to TRBJ1-1, with no confidently assigned D gene. The source material was sorted CD4+, CD8+, or CD8+CD57+ T cells (not recorded which) from PBMCs. The base sequence is TGTGCCAGCAGTTTTGGGCATTCTAACACTGAAGCTTTCTTT. Its translation reads: CASSFGHSNTEAFF.